The 13 T cell receptor beta chains presented below share a single source sample, sequenced in a study of chemoradiotherapy in HPV16-positive cancers. Assay: immunoSEQ multiplex PCR; the TCRdb copy retains only in-frame clones and omits some. The top ten clones hold 3% to 3.5% of a sample with about 32,000 clones, 80% to 90% of them seen once. The sample here was blood, taken from a patient who underwent chemoradiotherapy. The receptors come from a human donor with HPV-associated anogenital cancer.

This chain joins TRBV4-3 and TRBJ2-7, with D possibly being TRBD2 (5 bases). Trimming took off 5 bases at V and 5 bases at J, with 13 bases between the two ends. Looked up from germline, CDR1 is LGHNA and CDR2 is YSLEER. CDR3 length: 13 amino acids. This chain's CDR3 is CASSTRTLDEQYF. The CDR3 DNA follows: TGCGCCAGCAGCACGCGGACTCTAGACGAGCAGTACTTC.

This clone was recorded once. This chain uses TRBV7-2 with TRBJ2-5, with D possibly being TRBD2 (6 bases). The CDR3 covers 15 residues. V gave up 0 bases and J gave up 1 base, with 9 bases separating them. CDR1 and CDR2 from the germline V gene are SGHTA and FQGNSA. The CDR3 nucleotides read TGTGCCAGCAGCTTAGCGGGAGGATCCCAAGAGACCCAGTACTTC. Its translation: CASSLAGGSQETQYF.

The rearrangement links TRBV5-1 to TRBJ2-1; 14 bases fit TRBD2. The CDR3 runs to 16 residues. Looked up from germline, CDR1 is SGHRS and CDR2 is YFSETQ. The V and J ends lost 0 bases and 9 bases, in that order; junction bases with no gene match: 5. The CDR3 bases are TGCGCCAGCAGCTTGGGACTAGCGGGAGGGATAGGTGAGCAGTTCTTC. Its protein product is CASSLGLAGGIGEQFF.

The chain uses TRBV19 and TRBJ2-7, with D uncertain. In germline, CDR1 is LNHDA, CDR2 SQIVND (reference sequence). Trimming cost V 1 base and J 6 bases, with 7 bases left between them. The length of the CDR3 is 12 residues. CDR3 bases: TGTGCCAGTAGTATAGCGTCCGGCGAGCAGTACTTC. Its translation: CASSIASGEQYF.

By share, this clone ranks as medium-sized. The chain employs TRBV29-1 and TRBJ1-2; D not resolved. Trimming took off 2 bases at V and 8 bases at J, with 15 bases between the two ends. There are 13 residues in the CDR3. The germline V gene has CDR1 SQVTM and CDR2 ANQGSEA. CDR3 nucleotide sequence: TGCAGCGTTGAAAATCTATTCCGCGGGGGCTACACCTTC. Its translation: CSVENLFRGGYTF.

The J gene is TRBJ2-5, the V gene TRBV6-5; TRBD2 is a possible D gene (6 bases). CDR3 length equals 15 residues. Per the germline V gene, CDR1 is MNHEY and CDR2 is SVGAGI. V dropped 7 bases and J dropped 2 bases, with 17 bases sitting between them. The chain's CDR3 is CASTRDSKGQETQYF. In nucleotides, the CDR3 is TGTGCCAGCACCAGGGACTCCAAGGGGCAAGAGACCCAGTACTTC.

The chain uses TRBV27 and TRBJ2-2; D remains ambiguous. V was clipped by 2 bases and J by 4 bases, with 5 bases between them. CDR3 length equals 13 residues. Looked up from germline, CDR1 is MNHEY and CDR2 is SMNVEV (reference sequence). The CDR3 reads CASSLSGTGELFF. As DNA, the CDR3 is TGTGCCAGCAGTTTAAGTGGCACCGGGGAGCTGTTTTTT.

The CDR3 sequence is CASSPLGRGLGYTF. CDR3 coding DNA: TGTGCCAGCAGCCCATTGGGGCGAGGGCTTGGCTACACCTTC. V and J are TRBV7-8 and TRBJ1-2; TRBD1 is a possible D gene (5 bases). CDR1 SGHVS and CDR2 FQNEAQ come from the germline V gene. V was shortened by 5 bases and J by 7 bases, with 17 bases between the two germline ends. This CDR3 comprises 14 residues.

J is TRBJ2-7 and V is TRBV5-6, with TRBD2 matching 10 bases. This CDR3 comprises 15 residues. V lost 0 bases, J lost 3 bases, and 3 bases stayed unmatched. The germline V gene encodes CDR1 SGHDT and CDR2 YYEEEE. The CDR3 protein is CASSLVSGRNYEQYF. The CDR3 coding sequence is TGTGCCAGCAGCTTGGTTAGCGGGAGGAACTACGAGCAGTACTTC.

The CDR3 spells CASSSYGLSNEQFF. In DNA, the CDR3 is TGTGCCAGCAGCTCCTACGGACTGAGCAATGAGCAGTTCTTC. J is TRBJ2-1 and V is TRBV7-9; D might be TRBD2 (5 bases). The CDR3 is 14 residues long. With 4 bases removed from V and 6 bases from J, the gap between germline ends came to 13 bases. Looked up from germline, CDR1 is SEHNR and CDR2 is FQNEAQ (reference sequence).

This sequence joins TRBV9 and TRBJ2-2; D gene unclear. The V end lost 0 bases, the J end lost 6 bases, and 3 bases lay between the germline ends. Germline CDR1 and CDR2: SGDLS and YYNGEE. This CDR3 is 12 amino acids long. The CDR3 DNA follows: TGTGCCAGCAGCGTAGTGCCCGGGGAGCTGTTTTTT. Translating gives CASSVVPGELFF.

The rearrangement links TRBV5-4 to TRBJ1-1, with 12 bases matching TRBD1. The V segment lost 4 bases and the J segment 10 bases; nucleotides outside the gene matches: 11. The CDR3 extends over 15 amino acids. Germline CDR1 SGHNT, CDR2 YYREEE (reference sequence). The CDR3 region is CASSLPTGTGGRAFF. The CDR3, as DNA: TGTGCCAGCAGCCTTCCCACCGGGACAGGGGGCAGAGCTTTCTTT. The full variable domain, its missing parts supplied by reference TRBV5-4 and TRBJ1-1, is ETGVTQSPTHLIKTRGQQVTLRCSSQSGHNTVSWYQQALGQGPQFIFQYYREEENGRGNFPPRFSGLQFPNYSSELNVNALELDDSALYLCASSLPTGTGGRAFFGQGTRLTVV.

This sequence joins TRBV6-1 and TRBJ2-3; D uncertain. This CDR3 spans 11 amino acids. Per the germline V gene, CDR1 is MNHNS and CDR2 is SASEGT. Deletions cut 2 bases from V and 6 bases from J, with 3 bases between. DNA of the CDR3: TGTGCCAGCAGTGAAAGTGATACGCAGTATTTT. Residues: CASSESDTQYF.